This TCR beta chain was sequenced during a study of human T cells and chemical hapten exposure. For the study at large: Donors were sensitized with 2% DPC on the upper inner arm. General observations from the study: Sensitizing with DPC caused no change in TCRs above 1 in 1000 frequency.

The germline V and J ends were trimmed by 5 bases and 1 base, with 14 bases remaining between them. This CDR3 has 15 residues. Regarding time point: patch test 2, 6 weeks after DPC sensitization. Treatment noted: therapeutic diphenylcyclopropenone sensitization with weekly scalp DPC. The study extracted total RNA from unfractionated whole blood. Via MiXCR, TCRdb re-called the RACE reads, giving one row per CDR3 protein. The table includes approximately 350,000 distinct CDR3 sequences, around 6% detected once. Points on this clonotype: Its antigen remains unknown.

The chain links TRBV12-3 or TRBV12-4 to TRBJ1-1; D ambiguous. Sample: whole blood, taken in connection with sensitization to the hapten diphenylcyclopropenone (DPC). The receptor's source is a young woman with alopecia areata. Some clones in this sample may be carry-over from other donors' samples. The CDR3 DNA reads TGTGCCAGCAGTCCCCGACTGACAAAGAACACTGAAGCTTTCTTT. Translating it yields CASSPRLTKNTEAFF.